Listed below are T cell receptor beta chains from one sample, sequenced in a study of T cell repertoires in aging, cancer and after chemotherapy. TCRdb itself ran the multiplex PCR reads through MiXCR, one entry per CDR3 protein. The repertoire holds about 1,400 distinct CDR3 sequences, with about a fifth as singletons. The specimen sequenced was blood. The receptors originated from a human donor with a solid tumor. Both conserved end residues are part of each CDR3. Each record gives: clone size, J gene, V gene, D gene, CDR3 DNA, CDR3 protein. The D gene is left open where the match is weak. Clone size is given for some rows only: seen once, a few or many times, or a class if the clone is expanded.

>medium-sized|TRBJ1-1|TRBV12-3/TRBV12-4|-
TGTGCCAGCAGACCCCAGACTTGGAACACTGAAGCTTTCTTT
CASRPQTWNTEAFF
>few|TRBJ1-1|TRBV5-1|-
TGCGCCAGCAGCCCGCGGGGGGGGAACACTGAAGCTTTCTTT
CASSPRGGNTEAFF
>medium-sized|TRBJ2-2|TRBV5-4|TRBD1
TGTGCCAGCAGCTCCCCGACAGGGGGGACCGGGGAGCTGTTTTTT
CASSSPTGGTGELFF
>medium-sized|TRBJ1-1|TRBV20-1|-
TGCAGTGCTAGAGATCTTAGGGGGTCGAACACTGAAGCTTTCTTT
CSARDLRGSNTEAFF
>few|TRBJ1-4|TRBV6-6|TRBD1
TGTGCCAGCAGTTATGGGACAGCCACAACTAATGAAAAACTGTTTTTT
CASSYGTATTNEKLFF
>medium-sized|TRBJ2-4|TRBV30|-
TGTGCCTCCCGCCGGTGGGAGGCCAAAAACATTCAGTACTTC
CASRRWEAKNIQYF
>few|TRBJ1-5|TRBV12-5|-
TGTGCTAGTGGTTTAGGAACAGGGAATCAGCCCCAGCATTTT
CASGLGTGNQPQHF
>medium-sized|TRBJ1-2|TRBV19|-
TGTGCCAGTAGCCTATCTCGGCAATATGGCTACACCTTC
CASSLSRQYGYTF
>-|TRBJ1-6|TRBV5-1|TRBD1
TGCGCCAGCAGCCCCGGACAGGGCACCTCACCCCTCCACTTT
CASSPGQGTSPLHF
>-|TRBJ2-3|TRBV29-1|TRBD2
TGCAGCGTTGAAAATCCTAGCGGGGGGTCGACAGATACGCAGTATTTT
CSVENPSGGSTDTQYF
>large|TRBJ2-1|TRBV12-3/TRBV12-4|TRBD2
TGTGCCAGCAGATCTAGCGGCAGGACCTACAATGAGCAGTTCTTC
CASRSSGRTYNEQFF
>once|TRBJ1-2|TRBV5-6|TRBD1
TGTGCCAGCAGCCCCGGGACAGGGGTCTATGGCTACACCTTC
CASSPGTGVYGYTF
>medium-sized|TRBJ1-1|TRBV20-1|-
TGCAGTGCTCCTGATCCGGCGGAGGCTTTCTTT
CSAPDPAEAFF
>medium-sized|TRBJ1-2|TRBV20-1|-
TGCAGTGCTAGAGCCGAGCAGCCTATTCGTAACTATGGCTACACCTTC
CSARAEQPIRNYGYTF
>medium-sized|TRBJ2-2|TRBV30|-
TGTGCCTGGAGTGGGGGGCGGGTGAACACCGGGGAGCTGTTTTTT
CAWSGGRVNTGELFF
>medium-sized|TRBJ1-2|TRBV7-9|TRBD1
TGTGCCAGCAGCCGACAGGGGATAGGCGGCTACACCTTC
CASSRQGIGGYTF
>large|TRBJ1-2|TRBV12-3/TRBV12-4|-
TGTGCCAGCGGCTCCCGCGGCCTGCTGGTCCGGGGCTACACCTTC
CASGSRGLLVRGYTF
>large|TRBJ2-3|TRBV19|TRBD2
TGTGCCAGTAGTATAGGAGGGACTAGTCTGGATACGCAGTATTTT
CASSIGGTSLDTQYF